This T cell receptor (beta chain) was recovered during a study of cytomegalovirus exposure and HLA in healthy donors. The PCR employed 60 Vbeta primers together with 13 Jbeta primers. Sequencing used immunoSEQ multiplex PCR; TCRdb keeps in-frame clones, though not all of them. This table has some 170,000 clones, roughly 70% appearing once. CDR1 and CDR2 from the germline V gene are SGHRS and YFSETQ. CDR3 length equals 15 residues. V was clipped by 0 bases and J by 8 bases, with 17 bases between them. Study-level results: Earlier results showed most TCR beta V segments being productive about 87% or about 30% of the time. Presence/absence analyses assumed roughly uniform sequencing depth across donors.

Regarding this clone: Its antigen is unidentified.

This clonotype was obtained from a woman aged 50 to 60 in good health and CMV-seropositive. The sample taken for sequencing was PBMCs. This chain links TRBV5-1 with TRBJ1-1; D remains ambiguous. CDR3 amino acids: CASSLVLGALGEAFF. As DNA, the CDR3 is TGCGCCAGCAGCTTGGTGCTGGGAGCGCTTGGCGAAGCTTTCTTT.